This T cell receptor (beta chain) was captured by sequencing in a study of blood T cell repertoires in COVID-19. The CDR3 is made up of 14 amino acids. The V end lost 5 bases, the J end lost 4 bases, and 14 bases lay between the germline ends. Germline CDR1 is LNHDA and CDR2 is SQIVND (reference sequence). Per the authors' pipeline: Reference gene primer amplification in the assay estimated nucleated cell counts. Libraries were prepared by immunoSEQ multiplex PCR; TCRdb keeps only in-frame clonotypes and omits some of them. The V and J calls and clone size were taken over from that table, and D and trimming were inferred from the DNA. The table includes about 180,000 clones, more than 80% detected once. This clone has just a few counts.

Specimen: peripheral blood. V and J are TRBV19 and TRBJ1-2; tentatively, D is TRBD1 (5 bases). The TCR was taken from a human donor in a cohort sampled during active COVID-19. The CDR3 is CASSVDTPRYGYTF. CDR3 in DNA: TGTGCCAGTAGTGTGGACACCCCACGCTATGGCTACACCTTC.